A single sample is the source of the 11 T cell receptor beta chains below, sequenced in a study of T-cell memory formation after mild COVID-19. TCRdb itself ran the 5' RACE reads through MiXCR, one entry per CDR3 protein. The sample yields a few hundred thousand distinct CDR3 sequences, roughly a fifth seen once. Sample: PBMCs or a T cell subset sorted from them (not recorded which). The source of these receptors is a young man who had mild COVID-19 (a few samples of this study predate the infection). Cell type and time point are not known.

This clonotype was observed a few times. V and J are TRBV12-3 or TRBV12-4 and TRBJ2-7; D gene uncertain. This CDR3 comprises 12 residues. V lost 6 bases, J lost 3 bases, and 9 bases lay in between. The CDR3 sequence: CASRRPGYEQYF. The CDR3 region has the DNA TGTGCCAGCAGGCGACCGGGCTACGAGCAGTACTTC.

This clonotype was recorded a few times. This chain connects TRBV18 to TRBJ1-1, with no clear D. CDR1 and CDR2 (germline): KGHSH, LQKENI. V lost 1 base, J lost 3 bases, and 3 bases lay in between. The CDR3 is made up of 12 amino acids. CDR3 sequence (DNA): TGTGCCAGCTCACCACTGCACACTGAAGCTTTCTTT. It codes for CASSPLHTEAFF.

This sequence joins TRBV20-1 and TRBJ2-2; tentatively, D is TRBD1 (6 bases). This CDR3 has 14 residues. CDR1 and CDR2 (germline): DFQATT, SNEGSKA (reference sequence). CDR3 protein: CSVARTDNTGELFF. In nucleotides, the CDR3 is TGCAGCGTCGCCCGGACAGACAACACCGGGGAGCTGTTTTTT.

The rearrangement joins TRBV7-9 to TRBJ2-3; D is possibly TRBD2 (6 bases). This CDR3 contains 15 residues. Deletions cut 5 bases from V and 2 bases from J, with 14 bases between. The germline V gene has CDR1 SEHNR and CDR2 FQNEAQ (reference sequence). CDR3 nucleotides: TGTGCCAGCAGCGCCCGCCTGCGGGACACAGATACGCAGTATTTT. It is translated as CASSARLRDTDTQYF.

V usage is TRBV15 and J usage is TRBJ1-1, with D perhaps TRBD1 (5 bases). The germline V gene encodes CDR1 LNHNV and CDR2 YYDKDF (reference sequence). V dropped 3 bases and J dropped 1 base, with 12 bases sitting between them. The CDR3 contains 15 residues. CDR3 sequence reads: CATSRRDRQNTEAFF. The CDR3, as DNA: TGTGCCACCAGCAGGAGGGACCGTCAGAACACTGAAGCTTTCTTT.

V is TRBV6-2 or TRBV6-3 and J is TRBJ2-7, with TRBD1 matching over 10 bases. V gave up 5 bases and J gave up 5 bases; unmatched junction bases: 6. The CDR3 extends over 14 amino acids. The germline gives CDR1 MNHEY, CDR2 SVGEGT. The CDR3 sequence: CASSATGGWNEQYF. CDR3 DNA sequence: TGTGCCAGCAGTGCGACAGGGGGCTGGAACGAGCAGTACTTC.

The V call is TRBV30, the J call TRBJ2-1; D not resolved. The CDR3 contains 13 residues. Trimming pared 7 bases from V and 2 bases from J, leaving 12 bases between. Germline V gene sequence: CDR1 GTSNPN, CDR2 SVGIG (reference sequence). Here the CDR3 reads CASLGLTYNEQFF. For the CDR3, the DNA is TGTGCCTCCTTAGGGCTAACCTACAATGAGCAGTTCTTC.

V usage is TRBV3-1 and J usage is TRBJ2-7; TRBD1 agrees at 7 bases. Germline CDR1 is LGHDT and CDR2 is YNNKEL (reference sequence). The junction had 9 bases not matched to a gene; V was cut back by 4 bases and J by 3 bases. CDR3 length: 15 residues. CDR3 sequence reads: CASSLPGQAIYEQYF. As DNA, the CDR3 is TGTGCCAGCAGCCTCCCCGGACAGGCGATCTACGAGCAGTACTTC.

J is TRBJ2-1 and V is TRBV7-9, with TRBD1 identical over 7 bases. Germline CDR1 reads SEHNR; CDR2 reads FQNEAQ (reference sequence). The CDR3 extends over 11 amino acids. V was pared by 6 bases and J by 15 bases, with 8 bases of the junction left unmatched. The CDR3 region is CASSQGEPRFF. CDR3 coding DNA: TGTGCCAGCAGTCAGGGGGAGCCACGGTTCTTC.

The genes are TRBV12-3 or TRBV12-4 and TRBJ1-1; D gene uncertain. Trimming took off 3 bases at V and 3 bases at J, with 14 bases between the two ends. This CDR3 has 15 residues. The CDR3 loop is CASSFGGNKYTEAFF. In nucleotides, the CDR3 is TGTGCCAGCAGTTTCGGAGGGAATAAGTACACTGAAGCTTTCTTT.

This clonotype came up many times. This chain uses TRBV4-3 with TRBJ1-4, with TRBD1 matching 7 bases. This CDR3 is built from 17 residues. CDR1 is LGHNA, CDR2 YSLEER, per germline. Germline trimming cut 2 bases from V and 4 bases from J; bases unmatched to any gene: 10. The CDR3 sequence is CASSQRVGGDNNEKLFF. The DNA for the CDR3 is TGCGCCAGCAGCCAACGGGTAGGGGGCGACAATAATGAAAAACTGTTTTTT.